The clone carrying this TCR beta chain was found a few times. In germline, CDR1 is SGHVS, CDR2 FNYEAQ. The trim removed 5 bases at V and 1 base at J, leaving 3 bases unmatched. This CDR3 is built from 14 residues. TCRdb recomputed calls from the RT-PCR reads with MiXCR, one row per CDR3 protein. Of 200,000 to 250,000 distinct CDR3 sequences in the sample, about 14% were seen once. This record comes from a study of patients and donors after allogeneic stem cell transplantation. The sample was blood, either unsorted or a sorted T cell fraction (not recorded which). The chain uses TRBV7-6 and TRBJ2-5; 8 bases are a match to TRBD2. The source of this sequence is a human donor who was either an allogeneic HSCT recipient or a stem cell or donor lymphocyte infusion donor (not recorded which). It is not recorded whose cells these are; they may come from a transplant donor. CDR3 nucleotides: TGTGCCAGCAGCAAACTAGCGGCCCAAGAGACCCAGTACTTC. This encodes CASSKLAAQETQYF.